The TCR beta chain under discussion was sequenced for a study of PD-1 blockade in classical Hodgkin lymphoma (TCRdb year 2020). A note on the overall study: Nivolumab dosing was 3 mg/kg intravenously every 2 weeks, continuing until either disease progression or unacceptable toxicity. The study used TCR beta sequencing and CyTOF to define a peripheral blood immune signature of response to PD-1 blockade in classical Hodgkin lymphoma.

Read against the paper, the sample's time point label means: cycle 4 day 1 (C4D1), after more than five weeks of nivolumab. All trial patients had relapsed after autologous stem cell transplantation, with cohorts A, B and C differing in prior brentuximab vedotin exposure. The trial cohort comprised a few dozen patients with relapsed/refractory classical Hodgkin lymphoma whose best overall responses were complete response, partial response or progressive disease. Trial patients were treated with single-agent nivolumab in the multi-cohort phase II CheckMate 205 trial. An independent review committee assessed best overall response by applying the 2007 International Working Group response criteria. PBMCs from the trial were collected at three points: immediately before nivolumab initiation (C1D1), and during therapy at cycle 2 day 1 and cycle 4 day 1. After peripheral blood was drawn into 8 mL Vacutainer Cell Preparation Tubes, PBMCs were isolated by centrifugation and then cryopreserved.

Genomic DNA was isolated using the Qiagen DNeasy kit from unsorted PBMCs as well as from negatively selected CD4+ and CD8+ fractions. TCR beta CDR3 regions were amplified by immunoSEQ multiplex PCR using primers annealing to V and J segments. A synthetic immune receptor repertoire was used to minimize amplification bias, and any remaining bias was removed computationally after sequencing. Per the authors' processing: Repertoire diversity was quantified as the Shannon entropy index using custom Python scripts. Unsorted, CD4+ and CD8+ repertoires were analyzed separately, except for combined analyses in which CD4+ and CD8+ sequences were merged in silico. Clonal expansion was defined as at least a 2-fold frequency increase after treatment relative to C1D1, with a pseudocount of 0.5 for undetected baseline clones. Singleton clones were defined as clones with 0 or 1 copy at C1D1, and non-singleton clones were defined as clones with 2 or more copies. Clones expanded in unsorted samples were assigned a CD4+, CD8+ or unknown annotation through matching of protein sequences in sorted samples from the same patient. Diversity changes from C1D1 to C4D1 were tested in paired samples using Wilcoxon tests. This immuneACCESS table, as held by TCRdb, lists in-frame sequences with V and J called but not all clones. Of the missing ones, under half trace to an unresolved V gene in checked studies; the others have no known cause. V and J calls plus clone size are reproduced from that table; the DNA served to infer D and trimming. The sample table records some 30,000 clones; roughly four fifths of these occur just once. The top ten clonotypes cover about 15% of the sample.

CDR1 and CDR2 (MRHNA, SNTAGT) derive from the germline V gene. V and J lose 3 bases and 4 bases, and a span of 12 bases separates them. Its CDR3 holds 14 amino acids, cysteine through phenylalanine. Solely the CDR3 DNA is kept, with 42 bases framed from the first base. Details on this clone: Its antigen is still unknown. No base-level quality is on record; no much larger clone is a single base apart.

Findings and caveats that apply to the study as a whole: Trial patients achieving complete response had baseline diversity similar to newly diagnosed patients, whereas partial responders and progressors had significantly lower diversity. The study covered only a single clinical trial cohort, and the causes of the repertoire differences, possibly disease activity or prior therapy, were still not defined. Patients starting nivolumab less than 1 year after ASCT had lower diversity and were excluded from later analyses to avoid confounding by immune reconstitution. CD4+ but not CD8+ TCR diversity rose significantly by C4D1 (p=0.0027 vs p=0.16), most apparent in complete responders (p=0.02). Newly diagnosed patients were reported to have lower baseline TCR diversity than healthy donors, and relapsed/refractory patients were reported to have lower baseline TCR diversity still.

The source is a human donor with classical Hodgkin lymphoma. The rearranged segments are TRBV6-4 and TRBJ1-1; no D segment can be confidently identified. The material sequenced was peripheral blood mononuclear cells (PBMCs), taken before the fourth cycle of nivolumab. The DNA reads TGTGCCAGCAGTGATCGTCTAGGCGGCACTGAAGCTTTCTTT. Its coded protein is CASSDRLGGTEAFF.